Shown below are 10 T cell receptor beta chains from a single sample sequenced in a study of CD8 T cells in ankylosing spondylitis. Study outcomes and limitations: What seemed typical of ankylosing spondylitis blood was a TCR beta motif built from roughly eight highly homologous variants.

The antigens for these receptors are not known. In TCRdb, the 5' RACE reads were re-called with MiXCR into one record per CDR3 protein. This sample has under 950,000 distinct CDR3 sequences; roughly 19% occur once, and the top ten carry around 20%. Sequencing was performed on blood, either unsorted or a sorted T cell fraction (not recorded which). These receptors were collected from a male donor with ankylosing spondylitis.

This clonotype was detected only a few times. The CDR3: CASSFYASTDTQYF. For the CDR3, the DNA is TGTGCCAGCAGTTTTTATGCTAGCACAGATACGCAGTATTTT. The chain carries TRBV27 and TRBJ2-3; no clear D gene. V dropped 3 bases and J dropped 0 bases, with 7 bases sitting between them. Germline V gene sequence: CDR1 MNHEY, CDR2 SMNVEV (reference sequence). This CDR3 contains 14 residues.

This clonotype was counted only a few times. Here the CDR3 reads CASSLSLGLVDTQYF. The CDR3 coding sequence is TGTGCCAGCAGCTTAAGTCTAGGGCTCGTAGATACGCAGTATTTT. The chain couples TRBV4-2 to TRBJ2-3; D gene ambiguous. Germline V gene data show CDR1 as LGHNA and CDR2 as YNFKEQ. V gave up 5 bases and J gave up 5 bases, with 17 bases separating them. This CDR3 contains 15 residues.

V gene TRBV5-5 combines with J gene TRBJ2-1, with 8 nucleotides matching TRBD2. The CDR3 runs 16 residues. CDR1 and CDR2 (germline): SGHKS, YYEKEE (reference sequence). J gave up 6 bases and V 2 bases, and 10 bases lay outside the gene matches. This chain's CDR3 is CASSFDGRARSNEQFF. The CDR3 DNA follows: TGTGCCAGCAGCTTCGACGGGAGGGCCCGAAGCAATGAGCAGTTCTTC.

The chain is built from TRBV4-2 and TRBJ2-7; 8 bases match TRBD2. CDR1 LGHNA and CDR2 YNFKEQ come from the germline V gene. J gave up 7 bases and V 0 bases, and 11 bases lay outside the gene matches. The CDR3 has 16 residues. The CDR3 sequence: CASSQDRAGGLFEQYF. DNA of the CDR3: TGTGCCAGCAGCCAAGATCGGGCGGGGGGCCTGTTTGAGCAGTACTTC.

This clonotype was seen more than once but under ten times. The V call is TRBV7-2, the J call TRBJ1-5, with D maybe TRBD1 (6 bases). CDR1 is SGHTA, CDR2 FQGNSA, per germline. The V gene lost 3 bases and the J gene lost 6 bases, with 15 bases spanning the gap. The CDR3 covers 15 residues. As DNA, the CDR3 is TGTGCCAGCAGCTTGGATAAGGGGGGGCTTCAGCCCCAGCATTTT. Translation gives CASSLDKGGLQPQHF.

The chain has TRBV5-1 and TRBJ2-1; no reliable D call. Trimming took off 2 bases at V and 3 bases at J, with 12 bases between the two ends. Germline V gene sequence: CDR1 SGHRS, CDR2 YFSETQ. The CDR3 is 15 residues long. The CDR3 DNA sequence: TGCGCCAGCAGCTTAACGGATAACGGCTACAATGAGCAGTTCTTC. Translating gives CASSLTDNGYNEQFF.

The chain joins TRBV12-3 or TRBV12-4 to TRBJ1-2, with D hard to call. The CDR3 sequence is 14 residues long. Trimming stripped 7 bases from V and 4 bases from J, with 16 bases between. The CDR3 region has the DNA TGTGCCAGCACGGTTAGGGCGGAAGGCTATGGCTACACCTTC. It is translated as CASTVRAEGYGYTF.

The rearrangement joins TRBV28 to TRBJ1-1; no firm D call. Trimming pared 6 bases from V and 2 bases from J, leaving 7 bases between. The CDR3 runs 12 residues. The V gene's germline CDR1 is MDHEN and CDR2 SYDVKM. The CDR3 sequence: CASRPVNTEAFF. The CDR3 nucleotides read TGTGCCAGCAGACCTGTTAACACTGAAGCTTTCTTT.

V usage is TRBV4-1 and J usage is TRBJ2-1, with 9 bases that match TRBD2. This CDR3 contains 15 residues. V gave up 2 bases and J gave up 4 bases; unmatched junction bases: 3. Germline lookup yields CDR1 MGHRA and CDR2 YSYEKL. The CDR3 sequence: CASSQKREAYNEQFF. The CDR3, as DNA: TGCGCCAGCAGCCAAAAGCGGGAGGCGTACAATGAGCAGTTCTTC.

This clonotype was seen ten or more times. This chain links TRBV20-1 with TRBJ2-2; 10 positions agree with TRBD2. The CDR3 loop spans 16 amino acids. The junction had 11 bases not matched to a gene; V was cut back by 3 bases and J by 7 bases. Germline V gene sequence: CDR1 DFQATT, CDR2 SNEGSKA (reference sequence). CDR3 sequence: CSARSETSGIGGELFF. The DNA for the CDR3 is TGCAGTGCTAGGTCGGAAACTAGCGGGATCGGCGGGGAGCTGTTTTTT.